This TCR beta chain was obtained from a study of Ad26.COV2.S vaccination and SARS-CoV-2 variants. Study-wide points: TCR breadth and depth analyses may have underestimated total T cell responses.

Comments on this clone: The antigen is unknown.

The repertoire was sequenced with immunoSEQ multiplex PCR; TCRdb's copy has only in-frame clones and lacks some. The sample comprises a few hundred thousand clones, about 83% of which are singletons, and just under 3% rests with the top ten. Germline CDR1 reads SGHTA; CDR2 reads FQGNSA. Trimming took 5 bases from V and 3 from J, leaving 16 bases between them. This CDR3 has 15 amino acids. As to treatment: roughly 20 received Ad26.COV2.S at low or high dose, single or two shots; a few received placebo; per-sample allocation not given. Day 63 following the first vaccine or placebo injection was when the samples were taken. Expressing Wuhan-strain SARS-CoV-2 spike, an Ad26 vector served as the vaccine.

The material was peripheral blood, obtained in a trial of Ad26.COV2.S vaccine versus placebo. The V call is TRBV7-2, the J call TRBJ1-1; tentative D call: TRBD1 (6 bases). This TCR came from a person aged 18 to 59 who received the Ad26.COV2.S COVID-19 vaccine or a placebo. CDR3 loop: CASSHRVQGHTEAFF. The CDR3 region has the DNA TGTGCCAGCAGCCACAGGGTTCAGGGGCACACTGAAGCTTTCTTT.